This record covers a single T cell receptor (beta chain). CDR1 and CDR2 from the germline V gene are KGHDR and SFDVKD. V shed 4 bases and J shed 2 bases, with 9 bases lying between them. CDR3 length: 14 residues. Authors' analysis steps: Estimation of nucleated cell counts relied on the amplification of reference gene primers. Sequencing used immunoSEQ multiplex PCR; TCRdb keeps in-frame clones, though not all of them. V, J and clone size are those of that table, while D and trimming were read from the DNA. This table has 32,000 or so clones, around 87% appearing once. The source of the sample is a study of blood T cell repertoires in COVID-19. About the study: COVID-19 samples collected from the United States, Italy and Spain covered acute and convalescent phases. In each case, the material was cDNA or gDNA derived from T cells, B-cell-depleted T cells, or PBMCs.

This receptor was obtained from a man in his fifties or sixties with active or convalescent COVID-19. What was sequenced was peripheral blood. The chain is built from TRBV24-1 and TRBJ2-3, with D maybe TRBD1 (6 bases). CDR3 loop: CATSEQGYTDTQYF. The CDR3 nucleotides are TGTGCCACCAGTGAACAGGGCTACACAGATACGCAGTATTTT.